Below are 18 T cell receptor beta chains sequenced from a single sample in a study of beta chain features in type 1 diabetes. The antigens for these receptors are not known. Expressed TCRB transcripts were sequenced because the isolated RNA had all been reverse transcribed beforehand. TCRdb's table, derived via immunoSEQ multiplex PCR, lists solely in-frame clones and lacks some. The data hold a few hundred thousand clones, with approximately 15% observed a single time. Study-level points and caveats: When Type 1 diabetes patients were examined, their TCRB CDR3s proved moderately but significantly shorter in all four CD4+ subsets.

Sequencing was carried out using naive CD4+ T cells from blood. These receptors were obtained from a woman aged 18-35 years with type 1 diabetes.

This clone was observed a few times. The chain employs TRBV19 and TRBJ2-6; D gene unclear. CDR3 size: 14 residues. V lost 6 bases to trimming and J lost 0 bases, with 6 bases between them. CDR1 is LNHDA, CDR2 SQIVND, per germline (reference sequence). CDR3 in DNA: TGTGCCAGTAGCGCGGTCTCTGGGGCCAACGTCCTGACTTTC. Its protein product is CASSAVSGANVLTF.

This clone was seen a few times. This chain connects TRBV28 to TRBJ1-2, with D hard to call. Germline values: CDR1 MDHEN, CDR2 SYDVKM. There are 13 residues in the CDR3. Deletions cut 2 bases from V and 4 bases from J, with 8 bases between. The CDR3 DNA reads TGTGCCAGCAGTTTAGTTCCTATCTATGGCTACACCTTC. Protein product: CASSLVPIYGYTF.

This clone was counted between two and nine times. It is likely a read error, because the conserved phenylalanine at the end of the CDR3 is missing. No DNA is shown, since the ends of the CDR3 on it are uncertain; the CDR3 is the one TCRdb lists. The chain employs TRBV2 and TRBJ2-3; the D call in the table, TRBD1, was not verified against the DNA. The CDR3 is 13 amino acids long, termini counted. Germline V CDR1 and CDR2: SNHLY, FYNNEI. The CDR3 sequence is CASSELGLVGPHI.

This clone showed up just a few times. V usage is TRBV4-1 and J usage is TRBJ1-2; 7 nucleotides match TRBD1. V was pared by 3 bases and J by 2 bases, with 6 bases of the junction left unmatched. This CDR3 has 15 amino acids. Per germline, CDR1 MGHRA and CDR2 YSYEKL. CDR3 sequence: CASSQTGSPNYGYTF. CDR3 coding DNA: TGCGCCAGCAGCCAGACAGGGTCCCCCAACTATGGCTACACCTTC.

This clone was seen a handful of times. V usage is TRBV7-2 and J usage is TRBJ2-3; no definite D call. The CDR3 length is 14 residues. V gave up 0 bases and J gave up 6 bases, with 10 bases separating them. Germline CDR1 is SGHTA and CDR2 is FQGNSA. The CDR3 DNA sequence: TGTGCCAGCAGCTTAGCGGTAGCAACGGATACGCAGTATTTT. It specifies CASSLAVATDTQYF.

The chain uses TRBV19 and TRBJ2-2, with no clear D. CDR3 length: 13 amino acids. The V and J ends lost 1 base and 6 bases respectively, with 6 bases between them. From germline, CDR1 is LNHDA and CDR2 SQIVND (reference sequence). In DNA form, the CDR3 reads TGTGCCAGTAGTATAGCGGGTCCCGGGGAGCTGTTTTTT. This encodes CASSIAGPGELFF.

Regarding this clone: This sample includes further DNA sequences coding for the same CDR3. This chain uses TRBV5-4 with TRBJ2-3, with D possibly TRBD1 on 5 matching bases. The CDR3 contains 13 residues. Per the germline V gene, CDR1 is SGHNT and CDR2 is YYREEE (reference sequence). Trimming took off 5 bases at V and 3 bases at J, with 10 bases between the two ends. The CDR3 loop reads CASSSQGTDTQYF. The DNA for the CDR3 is TGTGCCAGCAGTTCTCAGGGAACAGATACGCAGTATTTT. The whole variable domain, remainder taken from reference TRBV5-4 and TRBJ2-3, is ETGVTQSPTHLIKTRGQQVTLRCSSQSGHNTVSWYQQALGQGPQFIFQYYREEENGRGNFPPRFSGLQFPNYSSELNVNALELDDSALYLCASSSQGTDTQYFGPGTRLTVL.

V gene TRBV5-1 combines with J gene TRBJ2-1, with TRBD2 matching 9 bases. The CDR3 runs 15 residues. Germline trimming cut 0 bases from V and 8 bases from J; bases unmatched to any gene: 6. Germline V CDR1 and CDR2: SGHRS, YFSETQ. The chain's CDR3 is CASSLEGSGSYEQFF. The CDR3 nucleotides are TGCGCCAGCAGCTTGGAAGGTAGCGGGAGCTATGAGCAGTTCTTC.

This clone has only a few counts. In DNA, the CDR3 is TGTGCCAGCTCACCATCTTCGAACACTGAAGCTTTCTTT. Translated: CASSPSSNTEAFF. The chain joins TRBV18 to TRBJ1-1; D gene unclear. The CDR3 covers 13 residues. Per germline, CDR1 KGHSH and CDR2 LQKENI. Trimming shortened V by 2 bases and J by 1 base, and 5 bases separated the two germline ends.

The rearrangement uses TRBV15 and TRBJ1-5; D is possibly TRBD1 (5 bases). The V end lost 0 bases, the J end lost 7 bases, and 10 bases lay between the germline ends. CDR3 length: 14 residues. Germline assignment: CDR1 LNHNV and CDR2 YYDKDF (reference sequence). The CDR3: CATSRDPGLQPQHF. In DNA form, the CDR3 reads TGTGCCACCAGCAGAGATCCGGGACTCCAGCCCCAGCATTTT.

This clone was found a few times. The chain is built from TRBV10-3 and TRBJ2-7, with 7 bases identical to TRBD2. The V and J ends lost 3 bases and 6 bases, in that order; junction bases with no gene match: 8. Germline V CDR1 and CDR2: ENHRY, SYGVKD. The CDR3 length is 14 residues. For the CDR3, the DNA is TGTGCCATCAGTGAAACGGGAGGAGACTCCGAGCAGTACGTC. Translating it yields CAISETGGDSEQYV.

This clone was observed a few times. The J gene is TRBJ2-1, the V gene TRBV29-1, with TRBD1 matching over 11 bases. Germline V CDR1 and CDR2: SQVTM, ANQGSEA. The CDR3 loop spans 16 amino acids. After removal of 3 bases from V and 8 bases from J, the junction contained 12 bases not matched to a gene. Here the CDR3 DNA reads TGCAGCGTTGATAGGACCGGATGGACAGGGGGCGATGAGCAGTTCTTC. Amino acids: CSVDRTGWTGGDEQFF.

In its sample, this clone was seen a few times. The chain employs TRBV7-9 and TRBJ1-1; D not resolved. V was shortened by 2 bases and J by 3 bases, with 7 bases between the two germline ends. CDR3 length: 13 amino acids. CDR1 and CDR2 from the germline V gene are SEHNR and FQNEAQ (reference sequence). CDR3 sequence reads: CASSLIEYTEAFF. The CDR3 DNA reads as TGTGCCAGCAGCTTAATAGAGTACACTGAAGCTTTCTTT.

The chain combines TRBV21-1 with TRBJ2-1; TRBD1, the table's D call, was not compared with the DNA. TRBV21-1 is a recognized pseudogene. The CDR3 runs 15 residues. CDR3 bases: TGTGCCAGCAGCAAGAACAGGGGGCTGAGGAATGAGCAGTTCTTC. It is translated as CASSKNRGLRNEQFF.

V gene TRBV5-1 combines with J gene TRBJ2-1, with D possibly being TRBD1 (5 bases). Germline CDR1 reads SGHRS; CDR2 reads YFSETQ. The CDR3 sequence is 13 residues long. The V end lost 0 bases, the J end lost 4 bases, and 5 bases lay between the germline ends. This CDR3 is CASSLGQYNEQFF. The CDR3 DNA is TGCGCCAGCAGCTTGGGACAGTACAATGAGCAGTTCTTC.

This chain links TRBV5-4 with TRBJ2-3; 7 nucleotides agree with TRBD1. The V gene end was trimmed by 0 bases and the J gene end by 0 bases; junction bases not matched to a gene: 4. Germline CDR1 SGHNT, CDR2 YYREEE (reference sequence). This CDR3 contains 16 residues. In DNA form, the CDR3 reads TGTGCCAGCAGCTTGGCCAAGGGGGCTAGCACAGATACGCAGTATTTT. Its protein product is CASSLAKGASTDTQYF.

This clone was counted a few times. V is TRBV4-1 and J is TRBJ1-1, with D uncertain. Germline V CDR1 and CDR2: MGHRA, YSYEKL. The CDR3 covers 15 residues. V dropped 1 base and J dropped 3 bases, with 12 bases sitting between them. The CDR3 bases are TGCGCCAGCAGCCAAGTCGATAGAGGGTACACTGAAGCTTTCTTT. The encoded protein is CASSQVDRGYTEAFF.

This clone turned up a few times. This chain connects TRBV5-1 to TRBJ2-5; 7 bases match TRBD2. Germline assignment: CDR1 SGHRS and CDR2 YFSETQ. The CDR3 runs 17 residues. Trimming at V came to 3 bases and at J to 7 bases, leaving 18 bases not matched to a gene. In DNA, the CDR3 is TGCGCCAGCAGCTCCCCTTCGAGCGGGATGACTCCCGTGACCCAGTACTTC. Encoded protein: CASSSPSSGMTPVTQYF.